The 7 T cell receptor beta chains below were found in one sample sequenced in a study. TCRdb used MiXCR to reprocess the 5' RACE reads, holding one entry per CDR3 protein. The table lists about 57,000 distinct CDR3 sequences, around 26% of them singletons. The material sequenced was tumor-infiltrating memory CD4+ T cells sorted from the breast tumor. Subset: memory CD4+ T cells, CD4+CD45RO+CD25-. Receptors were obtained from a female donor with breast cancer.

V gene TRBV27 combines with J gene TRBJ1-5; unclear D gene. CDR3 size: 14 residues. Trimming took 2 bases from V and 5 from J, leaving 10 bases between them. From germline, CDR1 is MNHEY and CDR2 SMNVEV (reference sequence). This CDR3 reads CASSLRLWDQPQHF. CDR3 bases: TGTGCCAGCAGTTTACGTCTGTGGGATCAGCCCCAGCATTTT.

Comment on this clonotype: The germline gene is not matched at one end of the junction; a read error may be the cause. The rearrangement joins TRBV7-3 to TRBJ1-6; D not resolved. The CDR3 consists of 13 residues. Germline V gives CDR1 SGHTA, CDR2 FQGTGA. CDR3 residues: CASGDSCNTPLHF. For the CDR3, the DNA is TGTGCCAGCGGTGACTCCTGTAATACACCCCTCCACTTT.

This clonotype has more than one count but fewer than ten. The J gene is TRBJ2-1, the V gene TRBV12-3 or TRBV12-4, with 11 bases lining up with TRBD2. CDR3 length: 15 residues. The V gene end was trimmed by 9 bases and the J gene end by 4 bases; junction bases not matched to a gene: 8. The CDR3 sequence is CASRRTSGGYNEQFF. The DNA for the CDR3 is TGTGCCAGTCGAAGAACTAGCGGGGGTTACAATGAGCAGTTCTTC.

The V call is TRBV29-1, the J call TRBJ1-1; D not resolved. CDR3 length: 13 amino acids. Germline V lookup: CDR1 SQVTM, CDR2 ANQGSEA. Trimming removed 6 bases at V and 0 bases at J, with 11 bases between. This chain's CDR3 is CSVMDGMNTEAFF. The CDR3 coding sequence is TGCAGCGTGATGGACGGCATGAACACTGAAGCTTTCTTT.

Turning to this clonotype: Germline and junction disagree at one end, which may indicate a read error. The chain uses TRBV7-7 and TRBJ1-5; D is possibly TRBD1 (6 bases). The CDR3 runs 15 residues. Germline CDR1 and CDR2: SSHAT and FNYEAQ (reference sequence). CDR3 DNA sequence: TGTGCTAGCAGCTTAGCGGGGGGGCCCCAAGAGACCCAGCATTTT. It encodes CASSLAGGPQETQHF.

Here the CDR3 reads CASSSGQGLEQYF. Written as DNA, the CDR3 is TGTGCCAGCAGTTCGGGACAGGGTCTCGAGCAGTACTTC. The V gene is TRBV6-5, the J gene TRBJ2-7; 9 positions match TRBD1. CDR1 and CDR2 from the germline V gene are MNHEY and SVGAGI. Unmatched junction bases numbered 4, after V lost 4 bases and J lost 6 bases. The CDR3 contains 13 residues.

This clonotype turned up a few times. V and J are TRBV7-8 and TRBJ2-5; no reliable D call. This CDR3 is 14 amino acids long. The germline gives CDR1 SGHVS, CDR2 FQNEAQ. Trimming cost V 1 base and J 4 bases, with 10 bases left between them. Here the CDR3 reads CASSLGESRETQYF. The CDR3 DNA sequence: TGTGCCAGCAGCTTAGGAGAGTCCCGAGAGACCCAGTACTTC. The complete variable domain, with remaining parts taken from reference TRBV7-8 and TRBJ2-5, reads GAGVSQSPRYKVAKRGQDVALRCDPISGHVSLFWYQQALGQGPEFLTYFQNEAQLDKSGLPSDRFFAERPEGSVSTLKIQRTQQEDSAVYLCASSLGESRETQYFGPGTRLLVL.